The T cell receptor beta chain under discussion was sequenced for a study of technical replicates of blood from a few donors. Per germline, CDR1 SGHDN and CDR2 FVKESK. The CDR3 is made up of 17 amino acids. The germline V and J ends were trimmed by 1 base and 2 bases, with 15 bases remaining between them. The method was immunoSEQ multiplex PCR; TCRdb's version includes in-frame clones alone and lacks a portion of them. The sample lists about 75,000 clones, 91% occurring once. This receptor was taken from a human donor in good health. Some clones in this sample may be carry-over from other donors' samples. The chain joins TRBV14 to TRBJ2-1; tentative D call: TRBD2 (6 bases). Sequencing was performed on T cells isolated from PBMCs. Here the CDR3 DNA reads TGTGCCAGCAGCCAAGGAGACGGGAGCCCGACCTACAATGAGCAGTTCTTC. It yields the protein CASSQGDGSPTYNEQFF.